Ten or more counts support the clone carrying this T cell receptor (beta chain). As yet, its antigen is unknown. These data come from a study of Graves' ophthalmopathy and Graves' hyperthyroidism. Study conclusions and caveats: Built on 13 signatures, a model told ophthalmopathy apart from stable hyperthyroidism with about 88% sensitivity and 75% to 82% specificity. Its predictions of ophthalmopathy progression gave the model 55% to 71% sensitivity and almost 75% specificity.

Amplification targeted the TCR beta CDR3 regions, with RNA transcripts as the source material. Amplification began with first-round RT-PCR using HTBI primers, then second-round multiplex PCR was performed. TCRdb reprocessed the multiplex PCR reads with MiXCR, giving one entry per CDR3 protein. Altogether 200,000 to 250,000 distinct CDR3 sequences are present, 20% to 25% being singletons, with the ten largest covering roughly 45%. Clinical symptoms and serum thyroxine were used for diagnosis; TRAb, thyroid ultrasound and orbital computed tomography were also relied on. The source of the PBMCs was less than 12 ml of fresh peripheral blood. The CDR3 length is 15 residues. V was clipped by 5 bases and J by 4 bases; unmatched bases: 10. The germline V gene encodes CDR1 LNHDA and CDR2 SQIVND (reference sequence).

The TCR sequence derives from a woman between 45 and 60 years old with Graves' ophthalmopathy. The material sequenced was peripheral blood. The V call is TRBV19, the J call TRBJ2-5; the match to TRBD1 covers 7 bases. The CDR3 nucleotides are TGTGCCAGTAGTCGGACAGGCGGAGAGAGAGAGACCCAGTACTTC. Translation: CASSRTGGERETQYF.